This record concerns one TCR beta chain sequence. This sample was included in a study of Ad26.COV2.S vaccination and SARS-CoV-2 variants. On the study more broadly: Intramuscular Ad26.COV2.S doses were given once or twice, 56 days apart.

The V gene end was trimmed by 5 bases and the J gene end by 7 bases; junction bases not matched to a gene: 5. The CDR3 totals 14 residues. The germline V gene encodes CDR1 LNHDA and CDR2 SQIVND (reference sequence). Sequencing was performed with immunoSEQ multiplex PCR; in TCRdb, only in-frame clones are kept and a portion is missing. The data show more than 400,000 clones, roughly 91% seen once. Treatment specified: around 19 received Ad26.COV2.S at low or high dose, single or two shots; five or six received placebo; per-sample allocation not given. Collection of samples fell on day 63 after the first vaccine or placebo injection.

The TCR originated in a person aged 18-65 years who received the Ad26.COV2.S COVID-19 vaccine or a placebo. The specimen was peripheral blood, collected in a trial of Ad26.COV2.S vaccine versus placebo. V is TRBV19 and J is TRBJ1-4, with 9 positions matching TRBD1. In nucleotides, the CDR3 is TGTGCCAGTAGTCCGGGACAGGGTCTTGAAAAACTGTTTTTT. As protein: CASSPGQGLEKLFF.